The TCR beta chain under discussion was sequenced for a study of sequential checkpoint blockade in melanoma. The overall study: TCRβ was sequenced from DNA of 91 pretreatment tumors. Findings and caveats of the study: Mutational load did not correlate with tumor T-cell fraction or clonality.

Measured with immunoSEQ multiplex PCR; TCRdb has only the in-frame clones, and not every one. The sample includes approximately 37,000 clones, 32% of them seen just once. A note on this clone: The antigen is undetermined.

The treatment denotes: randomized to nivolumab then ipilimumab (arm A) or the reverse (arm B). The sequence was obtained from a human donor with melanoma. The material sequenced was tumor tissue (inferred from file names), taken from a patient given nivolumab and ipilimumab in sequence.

The CDR3 loop reads CASSLGGRGRHNTEAFF. As DNA, the CDR3 is TGCGCCAGCAGCTTGGGCGGCAGGGGCCGTCATAACACTGAAGCTTTCTTT. The chain links TRBV5-1 to TRBJ1-1, with D tentatively TRBD1 (6 bases). Germline CDR1 reads SGHRS; CDR2 reads YFSETQ. The V end lost 0 bases, the J end lost 2 bases, and 17 bases lay between the germline ends. The CDR3 is 17 amino acids.